This T cell receptor (beta chain) is from a study of T-cell reconstitution after alpha-beta-depleted transplantation in children. A library of TCRbeta sequences, prepared with unique molecular identifiers, was generated. TCRdb analysed the PCR reads with MiXCR anew, one entry per CDR3 protein. The sample has under 300,000 distinct CDR3 sequences; about 9.9% are singletons. In germline, CDR1 is MNHEY, CDR2 SMNVEV (reference sequence). This CDR3 spans 17 amino acids. Trimming took 9 bases from V and 6 from J; bases not matched to a gene: 22. This clonotype was detected ten times or more. Its antigen is as yet unknown. Study results and caveats: Reports say that about two months after transplant, the alpha-beta T cells came out of several hundred graft clones that had expanded. In some patients, recipient T cells and intrathymic progenitors surviving conditioning explained high day-60 diversity. Diversity and T-cell counts at one year after transplant derived mostly from new T cells.

This sequence joins TRBV27 and TRBJ2-7, with TRBD2 matching 8 bases. This specimen was peripheral blood, taken 180 days after TCRalphabeta/CD19-depleted stem cell transplant. This clonotype was sampled from a male patient aged 2 to 9 who had a stem cell transplant for chronic granulomatous disease, so the T cells may come from the graft donor. Here the CDR3 reads CASSHSPGPGAGGEQYF. In DNA, the CDR3 is TGTGCCAGTTCTCACAGCCCCGGTCCGGGGGCGGGGGGCGAGCAGTACTTC.